The rows below give T cell receptor beta chains drawn from one sample of a study of shared clonotypes between healthy human individuals. Assay used: immunoSEQ multiplex PCR; TCRdb lists only in-frame clones, some missing. Here the sample spans roughly 1 million clones, approximately 80% being singletons. The source material was memory CD4+ T cells from PBMCs. The source of these receptors is a man younger than 35 in good health. Some clones in this sample may be carry-over from other donors' samples. Both conserved end residues are trimmed from each CDR3. D genes are given only for firm matches.

D	V	J	CDR3
TRBD2	TRBV4-3	TRBJ2-3	ASSQGLAGITDTQY
TRBD1	TRBV7-3	TRBJ2-2	ASSLTGGQGATGELF
NA	TRBV19	TRBJ1-3	ASSRGQFSGNTIY
NA	TRBV7-9	TRBJ2-2	ASSLSIGGELF
NA	TRBV6-6	TRBJ2-7	ASSRYTEQY
NA	TRBV11-3	TRBJ1-4	ASSLCEGPLNEKLF
NA	TRBV28	TRBJ1-5	ASTPPQGRGVNNQPQH
NA	TRBV9	TRBJ2-3	ASSRGGAADTQY
NA	TRBV10-3	TRBJ2-1	AISESGAYNEQF
NA	TRBV6-5	TRBJ2-3	ASRKDRVSTDTQY
TRBD1	TRBV19	TRBJ2-3	ASSTGQGVTDTQY
TRBD1	TRBV28	TRBJ1-1	ASSTPGQGGAEAF
TRBD2	TRBV18	TRBJ2-7	ASSGVLAGAYEQY
NA	TRBV5-1	TRBJ1-2	ASSFQTGTFYGYT
TRBD2	TRBV9	TRBJ2-5	ASSKRRSSGEQETQY
TRBD2	TRBV6-5	TRBJ2-1	ASRRLAGPNEQF
NA	TRBV5-1	TRBJ1-2	ASSQQGVGYT
TRBD1	TRBV9	TRBJ2-5	ASSVGGRGQETQY
NA	TRBV6-5	TRBJ1-1	ASSYSGPGLTEAF
NA	TRBV27	TRBJ1-5	ASSPRRGEFQPQH
TRBD1	TRBV28	TRBJ1-1	ASGGDRGRVKAEAF
TRBD1	TRBV18	TRBJ1-4	ASSTRTGAVSKLF
TRBD2	TRBV28	TRBJ2-7	ASRPRGVGGPMQY
NA	TRBV5-6	TRBJ1-1	ASSLALGNTEAF
TRBD1	TRBV18	TRBJ2-7	ASSLGQGTYEQY
NA	TRBV4-2	TRBJ2-1	ASTQGQSYNEQF
TRBD2	TRBV19	TRBJ2-1	ASTVGGGSYNEQF
TRBD1	TRBV27	TRBJ1-2	ASSPSGQARRGYT
TRBD1	TRBV28	TRBJ2-4	ASRGDRLAKNIQY
NA	TRBV30	TRBJ1-1	AWSVEGLEAF
TRBD1	TRBV4-3	TRBJ2-7	ASSPGTTGGAFHKY
NA	TRBV7-2	TRBJ2-3	ASGFRSPDTQY
TRBD1	TRBV2	TRBJ2-3	ASRPTGGYTDTQY
TRBD2	TRBV19	TRBJ2-5	ASSSWRTHGGRAQY
TRBD2	TRBV5-1	TRBJ2-3	ASSLYVGGVADTQY
NA	TRBV15	TRBJ2-4	ATSRDLAARLQY
TRBD1	TRBV5-4	TRBJ1-2	ASSLKGGALDYGYT
NA	TRBV5-1	TRBJ1-2	ASRTNAGTNYGYT
NA	TRBV10-1	TRBJ1-4	ASSRDGNEKLF
NA	TRBV2	TRBJ2-3	ASSENLGVDTQY
NA	TRBV6-5	TRBJ2-3	ASSYTQVQKDTQY